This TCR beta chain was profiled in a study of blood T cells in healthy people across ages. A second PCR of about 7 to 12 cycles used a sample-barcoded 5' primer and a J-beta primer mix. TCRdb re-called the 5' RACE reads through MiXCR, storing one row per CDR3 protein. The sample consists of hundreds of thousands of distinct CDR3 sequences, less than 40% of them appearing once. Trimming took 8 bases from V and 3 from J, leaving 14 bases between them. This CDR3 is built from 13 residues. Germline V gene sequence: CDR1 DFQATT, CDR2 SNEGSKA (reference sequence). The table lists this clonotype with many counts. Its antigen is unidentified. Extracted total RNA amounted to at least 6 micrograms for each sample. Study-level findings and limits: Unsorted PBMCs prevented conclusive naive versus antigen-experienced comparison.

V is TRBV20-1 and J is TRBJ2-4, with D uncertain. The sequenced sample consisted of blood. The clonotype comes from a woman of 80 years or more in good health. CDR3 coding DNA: TGCAGTCCGCACCAGGCGAACAAAAACATTCAGTACTTC. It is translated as CSPHQANKNIQYF.